Below are 8 T cell receptor beta chains sequenced from a single sample in a study of vaccination and CD4 T cells after COVID-19. The sample's treatment: approximately nine-day PBMC culture with coronavirus spike peptide pools or control peptides (ViraFEST assay). No antigen has been assigned to these receptors. An Oncomine TCR Beta short-read assay was used to sequence the DNA from cultured CD4+ T cells. One entry per CDR3 protein, called by TCRdb with MiXCR from the PCR reads. The sample includes 20,000 to 30,000 distinct CDR3 sequences, roughly 64% of them seen just once. The sequenced sample consisted of CD4+ T cells from blood, cultured in vitro. The receptors derive from a human donor who had recovered from COVID-19.

The chain employs TRBV19 and TRBJ2-2; D is uncertain. Germline CDR1 and CDR2: LNHDA and SQIVND (reference sequence). This CDR3 is built from 12 residues. Between the trimmed V and J ends, which lost 8 bases and 7 bases, there was a span of 11 bases. The CDR3 region is CASLSSVGELFF. The CDR3 DNA sequence: TGTGCCAGTCTTTCAAGTGTCGGGGAGCTGTTTTTT.

J is TRBJ1-2 and V is TRBV24-1, with TRBD1 matching over 8 bases. V lost 3 bases and J lost 6; bases outside the gene matches: 11. This CDR3 region has 16 residues. CDR1 and CDR2 (germline): KGHDR, SFDVKD. CDR3 in amino acids: CATSDPKTGARDGYTF. In DNA, the CDR3 is TGTGCCACCAGTGATCCAAAGACAGGGGCGCGGGATGGCTACACCTTC.

The chain joins TRBV19 to TRBJ1-5; D unclear. V was pared by 6 bases and J by 5 bases, with 11 bases between. Per germline, CDR1 LNHDA and CDR2 SQIVND (reference sequence). This CDR3 is built from 13 residues. This CDR3 reads CASSPWTDQPQHF. In DNA form, the CDR3 reads TGTGCCAGTAGCCCCTGGACTGATCAGCCCCAGCATTTT.

V gene TRBV6-2 or TRBV6-3 combines with J gene TRBJ2-1; D tentatively reads TRBD1 or TRBD2 (6 bases each). Germline CDR1 MNHEY, CDR2 SVGEGT. The CDR3 contains 14 residues. Trimming removed 4 bases at V and 8 bases at J, with 15 bases between. The CDR3 coding sequence is TGTGCCAGCAGTTTCAGAGTCGGGGGCGATGAGCAGTTCTTC. The encoded protein is CASSFRVGGDEQFF.

The chain combines TRBV7-3 with TRBJ2-7, with D maybe TRBD2 (5 bases). V gave up 3 bases and J gave up 6 bases, with 15 bases separating them. Germline V gene sequence: CDR1 SGHTA, CDR2 FQGTGA. This CDR3 is 14 amino acids long. The CDR3 here is CASSLGGQRVEQYF. CDR3 nucleotide sequence: TGTGCCAGCAGCTTGGGCGGGCAGAGGGTCGAGCAGTACTTC.

The table lists this clonotype with a few counts. The genes are TRBV7-9 and TRBJ1-5; 8 nucleotides line up with TRBD1. Germline lookup yields CDR1 SEHNR and CDR2 FQNEAQ (reference sequence). The CDR3 covers 15 residues. The trim removed 3 bases at V and 6 bases at J, leaving 7 bases unmatched. The CDR3 DNA reads as TGTGCCAGCAGCTTGGGATCAGGGGGCGTTCAGCCCCAGCATTTT. It codes for CASSLGSGGVQPQHF.

The chain is built from TRBV10-3 and TRBJ2-7; 13 bases are shared with TRBD2. Trimming took 3 bases from V and 7 from J; bases not matched to a gene: 12. CDR3 size: 17 residues. Germline V gene sequence: CDR1 ENHRY, CDR2 SYGVKD. CDR3 DNA sequence: TGTGCCATCAGTGATCTCCAGACTAGCGGGAGGCCGGGAGAGCAGTACTTC. This codes for CAISDLQTSGRPGEQYF.

V usage is TRBV14 and J usage is TRBJ2-5; no clear D. The germline gives CDR1 SGHDN, CDR2 FVKESK. The CDR3 runs 14 residues. Trimming removed 0 bases at V and 4 bases at J, with 9 bases between. The CDR3 spells CASSQEIGRETQYF. CDR3 in DNA: TGTGCCAGCAGCCAAGAAATAGGAAGAGAGACCCAGTACTTC.